This T cell receptor beta chain emerged from a study of blood T cell repertoires in COVID-19. Study-wide context: T cells, B-cell-depleted T cells, or PBMCs supplied cDNA or gDNA.

Per the germline V gene, CDR1 is SGHTA and CDR2 is FQGTGA. This CDR3 has 14 residues. V trimming: 5 bases; J trimming: 8 bases; junction bases outside the gene matches: 5. Authors' methods: Estimated nucleated cell counts came from reference gene primer amplification. Measured with immunoSEQ multiplex PCR; TCRdb has only the in-frame clones, and not every one. Clone size and the V and J calls come from that table; the DNA yielded D and trimming. The profile shows a few hundred thousand clones, 75% to 90% of them singletons. Donors were grouped by their self-reported clinical history. There are a few counts of this clone.

Sequenced sample: PBMCs or T cells enriched from blood (not recorded which). The rearrangement uses TRBV7-3 and TRBJ2-1, with 11 positions matching TRBD2. The clonotype originates from a man in his forties who had recovered from COVID-19. CDR3 protein: CASSPTTSGDEQFF. CDR3 nucleotides: TGTGCCAGCAGCCCCACGACTAGCGGGGATGAGCAGTTCTTC.